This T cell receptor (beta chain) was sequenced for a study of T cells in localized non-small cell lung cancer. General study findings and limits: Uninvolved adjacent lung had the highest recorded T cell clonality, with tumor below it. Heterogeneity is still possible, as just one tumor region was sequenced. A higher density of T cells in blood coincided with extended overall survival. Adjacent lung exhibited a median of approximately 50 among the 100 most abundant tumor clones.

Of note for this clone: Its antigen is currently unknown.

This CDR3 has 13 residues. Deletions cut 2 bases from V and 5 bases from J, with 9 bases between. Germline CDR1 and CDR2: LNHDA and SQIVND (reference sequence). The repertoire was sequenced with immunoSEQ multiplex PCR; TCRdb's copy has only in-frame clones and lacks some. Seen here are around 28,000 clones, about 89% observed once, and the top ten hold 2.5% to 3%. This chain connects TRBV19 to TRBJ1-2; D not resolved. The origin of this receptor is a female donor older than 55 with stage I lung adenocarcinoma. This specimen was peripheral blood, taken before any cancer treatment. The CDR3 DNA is TGTGCCAGTAGTATATGGGGAGAATATGGCTACACCTTC. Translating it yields CASSIWGEYGYTF.